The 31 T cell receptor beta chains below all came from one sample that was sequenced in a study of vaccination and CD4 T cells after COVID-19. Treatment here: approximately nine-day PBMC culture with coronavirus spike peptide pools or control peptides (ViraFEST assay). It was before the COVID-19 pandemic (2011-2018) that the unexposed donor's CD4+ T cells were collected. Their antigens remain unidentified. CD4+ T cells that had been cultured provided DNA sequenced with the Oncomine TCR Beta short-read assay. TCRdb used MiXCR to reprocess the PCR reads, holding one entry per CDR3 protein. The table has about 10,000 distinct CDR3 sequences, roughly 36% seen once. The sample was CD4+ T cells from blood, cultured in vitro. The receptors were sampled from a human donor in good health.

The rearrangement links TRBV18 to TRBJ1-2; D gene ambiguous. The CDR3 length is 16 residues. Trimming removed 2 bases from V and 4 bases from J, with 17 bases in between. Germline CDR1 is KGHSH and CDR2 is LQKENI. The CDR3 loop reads CASSPTGVEKAYGYTF. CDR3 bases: TGTGCCAGCTCACCAACGGGAGTCGAGAAAGCCTATGGCTACACCTTC.

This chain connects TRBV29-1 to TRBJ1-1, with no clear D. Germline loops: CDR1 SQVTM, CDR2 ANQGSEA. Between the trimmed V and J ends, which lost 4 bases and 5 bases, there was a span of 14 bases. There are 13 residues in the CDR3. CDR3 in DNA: TGCAGCGTTGCGGACCTTCGAACAACTGAAGCTTTCTTT. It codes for CSVADLRTTEAFF.

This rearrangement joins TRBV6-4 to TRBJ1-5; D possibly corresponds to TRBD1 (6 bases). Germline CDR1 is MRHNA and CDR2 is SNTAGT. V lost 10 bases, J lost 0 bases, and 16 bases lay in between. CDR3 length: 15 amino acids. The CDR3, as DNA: TGTGCCAACGAGACAGGCCCTTATAGCAATCAGCCCCAGCATTTT. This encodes CANETGPYSNQPQHF.

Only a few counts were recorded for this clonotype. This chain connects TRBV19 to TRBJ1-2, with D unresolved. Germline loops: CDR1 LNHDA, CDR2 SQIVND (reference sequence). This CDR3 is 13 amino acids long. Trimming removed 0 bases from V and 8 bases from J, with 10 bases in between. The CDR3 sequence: CASSIEARRGYTF. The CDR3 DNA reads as TGTGCCAGTAGTATAGAAGCTCGCCGGGGCTACACCTTC.

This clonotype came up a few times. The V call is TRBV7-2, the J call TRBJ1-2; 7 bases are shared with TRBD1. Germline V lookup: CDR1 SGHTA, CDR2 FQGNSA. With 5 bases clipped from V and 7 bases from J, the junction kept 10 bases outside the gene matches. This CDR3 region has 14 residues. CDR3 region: CASSRPGQLSGYTF. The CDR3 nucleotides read TGTGCCAGCAGCCGGCCGGGACAGTTAAGTGGCTACACCTTC.

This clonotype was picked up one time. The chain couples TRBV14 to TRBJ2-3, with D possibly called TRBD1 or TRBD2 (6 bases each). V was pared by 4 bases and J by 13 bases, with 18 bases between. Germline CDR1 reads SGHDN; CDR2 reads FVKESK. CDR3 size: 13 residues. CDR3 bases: TGTGCCAGCAGCCGGAGTTACAGGGAGGCGAAGTATTTT. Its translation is CASSRSYREAKYF.

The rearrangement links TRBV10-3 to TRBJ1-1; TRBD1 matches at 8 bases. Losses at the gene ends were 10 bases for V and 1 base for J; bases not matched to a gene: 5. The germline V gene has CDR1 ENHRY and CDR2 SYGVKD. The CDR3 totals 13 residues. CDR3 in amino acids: CATTDRENTEAFF. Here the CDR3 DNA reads TGTGCCACGACGGACAGGGAGAACACTGAAGCTTTCTTT.

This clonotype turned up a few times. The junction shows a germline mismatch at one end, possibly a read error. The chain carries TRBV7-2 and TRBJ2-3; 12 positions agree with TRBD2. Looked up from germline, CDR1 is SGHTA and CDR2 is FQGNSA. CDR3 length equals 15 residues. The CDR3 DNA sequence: TGTGCCAGCAGCCTAGCGGGGGGGAGGACAGATACGCAGTATTTT. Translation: CASSLAGGRTDTQYF. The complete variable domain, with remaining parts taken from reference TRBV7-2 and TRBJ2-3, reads GAGVSQSPSNKVTEKGKDVELRCDPISGHTALYWYRQSLGQGLEFLIYFQGNSAPDKSGLPSDRFSAERTGGSVSTLTIQRTQQEDSAVYLCASSLAGGRTDTQYFGPGTRLTVL.

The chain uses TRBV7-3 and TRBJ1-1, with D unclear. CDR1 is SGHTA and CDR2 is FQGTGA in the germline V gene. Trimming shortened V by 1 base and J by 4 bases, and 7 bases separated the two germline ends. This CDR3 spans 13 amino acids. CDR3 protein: CASSLNPGTEAFF. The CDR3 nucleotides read TGTGCCAGCAGCTTAAACCCGGGCACTGAAGCTTTCTTT.

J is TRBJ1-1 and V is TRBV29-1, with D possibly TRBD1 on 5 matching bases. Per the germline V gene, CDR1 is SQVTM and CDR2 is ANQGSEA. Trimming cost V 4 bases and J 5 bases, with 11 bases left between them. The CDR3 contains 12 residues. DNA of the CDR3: TGCAGCGTTGTGGTATCAGGGACTGAAGCTTTCTTT. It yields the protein CSVVVSGTEAFF.

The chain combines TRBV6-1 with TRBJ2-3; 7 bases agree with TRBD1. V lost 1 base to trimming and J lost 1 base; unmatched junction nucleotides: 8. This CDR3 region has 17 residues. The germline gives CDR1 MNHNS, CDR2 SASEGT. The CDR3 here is CASSEGLQGWGTDTQYF. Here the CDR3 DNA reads TGTGCCAGCAGTGAAGGGTTACAGGGGTGGGGCACAGATACGCAGTATTTT.

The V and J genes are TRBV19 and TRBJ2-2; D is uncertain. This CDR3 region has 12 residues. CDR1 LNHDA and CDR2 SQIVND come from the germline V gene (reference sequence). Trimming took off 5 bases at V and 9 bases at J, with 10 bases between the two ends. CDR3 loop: CASSGLTRELFF. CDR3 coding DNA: TGTGCCAGTAGTGGGTTAACCAGGGAGCTGTTTTTT.

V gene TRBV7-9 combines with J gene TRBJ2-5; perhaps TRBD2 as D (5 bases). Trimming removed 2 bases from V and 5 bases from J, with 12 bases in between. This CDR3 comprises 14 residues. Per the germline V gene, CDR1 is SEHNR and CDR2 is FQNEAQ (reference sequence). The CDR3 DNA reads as TGTGCCAGCAGCTTATATACGTCGGGGGAGACCCAGTACTTC. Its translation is CASSLYTSGETQYF.

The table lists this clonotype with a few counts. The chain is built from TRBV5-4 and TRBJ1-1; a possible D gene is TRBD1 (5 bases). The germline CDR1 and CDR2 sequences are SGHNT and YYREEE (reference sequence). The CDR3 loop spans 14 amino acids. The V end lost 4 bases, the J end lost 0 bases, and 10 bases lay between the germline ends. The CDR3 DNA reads TGTGCCAGCAGCGCCTGGGGGATGAACACTGAAGCTTTCTTT. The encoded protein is CASSAWGMNTEAFF.

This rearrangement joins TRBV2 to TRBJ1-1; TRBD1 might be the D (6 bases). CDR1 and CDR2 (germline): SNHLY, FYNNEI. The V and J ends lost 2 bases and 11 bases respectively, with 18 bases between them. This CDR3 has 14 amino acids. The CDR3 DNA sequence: TGTGCCAGCAGTGAAACAATATATGGGCAGGGGGCTTTCTTT. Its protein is CASSETIYGQGAFF.

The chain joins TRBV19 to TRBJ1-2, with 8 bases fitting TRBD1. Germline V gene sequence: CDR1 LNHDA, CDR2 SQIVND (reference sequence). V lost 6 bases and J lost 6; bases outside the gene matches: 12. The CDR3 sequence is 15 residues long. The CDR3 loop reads CASSPWQGGQDGYTF. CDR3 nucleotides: TGTGCCAGTAGCCCCTGGCAGGGGGGACAGGATGGCTACACCTTC. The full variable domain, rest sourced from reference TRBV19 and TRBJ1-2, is DGGITQSPKYLFRKEGQNVTLSCEQNLNHDAMYWYRQDPGQGLRLIYYSQIVNDFQKGDIAEGYSVSREKKESFPLTVTSAQKNPTAFYLCASSPWQGGQDGYTFGSGTRLTVV.

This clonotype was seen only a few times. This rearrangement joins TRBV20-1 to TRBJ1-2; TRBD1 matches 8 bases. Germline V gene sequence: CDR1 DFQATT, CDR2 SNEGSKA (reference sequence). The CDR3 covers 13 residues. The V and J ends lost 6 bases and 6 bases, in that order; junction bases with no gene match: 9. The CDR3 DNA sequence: TGCAGTGCCTCCAGGGGGCAGGGTAATGGCTACACCTTC. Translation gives CSASRGQGNGYTF.

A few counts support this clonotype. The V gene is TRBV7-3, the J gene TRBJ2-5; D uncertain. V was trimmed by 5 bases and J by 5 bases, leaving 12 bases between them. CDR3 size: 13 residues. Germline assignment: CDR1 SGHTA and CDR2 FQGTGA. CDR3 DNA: TGTGCCAGCAGCCCGGCGCGGTCGGAGACCCAGTACTTC. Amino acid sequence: CASSPARSETQYF.

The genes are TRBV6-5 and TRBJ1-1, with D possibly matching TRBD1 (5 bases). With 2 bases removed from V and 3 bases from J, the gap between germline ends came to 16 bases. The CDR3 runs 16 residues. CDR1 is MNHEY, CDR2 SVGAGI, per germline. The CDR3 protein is CASSYGQGGMDTEAFF. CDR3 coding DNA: TGTGCCAGCAGTTACGGGCAGGGTGGGATGGACACTGAAGCTTTCTTT.

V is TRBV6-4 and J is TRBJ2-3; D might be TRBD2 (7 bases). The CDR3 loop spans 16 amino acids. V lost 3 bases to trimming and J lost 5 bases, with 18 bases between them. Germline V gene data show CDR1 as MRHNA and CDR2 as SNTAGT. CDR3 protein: CASSDSRGGGEDTQYF. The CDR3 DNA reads TGTGCCAGCAGTGATTCCAGGGGAGGGGGAGAAGATACGCAGTATTTT.

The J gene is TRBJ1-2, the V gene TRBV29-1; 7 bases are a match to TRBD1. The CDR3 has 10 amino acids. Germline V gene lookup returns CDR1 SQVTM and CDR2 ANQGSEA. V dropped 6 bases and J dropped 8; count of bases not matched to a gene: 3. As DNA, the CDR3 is TGCAGCGTAGGGACAGTCGGCTACACCTTC. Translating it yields CSVGTVGYTF.

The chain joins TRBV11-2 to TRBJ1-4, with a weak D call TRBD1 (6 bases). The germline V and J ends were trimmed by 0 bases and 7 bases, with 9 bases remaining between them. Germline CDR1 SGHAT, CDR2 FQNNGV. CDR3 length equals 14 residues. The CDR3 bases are TGTGCCAGCAGCTTAGACAGGGGAAGTGAAAAACTGTTTTTT. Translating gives CASSLDRGSEKLFF.

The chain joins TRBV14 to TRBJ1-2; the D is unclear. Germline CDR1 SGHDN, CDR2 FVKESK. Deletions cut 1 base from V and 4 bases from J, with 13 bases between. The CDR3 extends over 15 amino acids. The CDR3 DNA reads TGTGCCAGCAGCCAAGTGACGGGTTGGGGCTATGGCTACACCTTC. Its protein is CASSQVTGWGYGYTF.

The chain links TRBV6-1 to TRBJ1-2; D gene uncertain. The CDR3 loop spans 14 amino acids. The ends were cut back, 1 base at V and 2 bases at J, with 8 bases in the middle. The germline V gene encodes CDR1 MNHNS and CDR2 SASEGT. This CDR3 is CASSEEVLNYGYTF. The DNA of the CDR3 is TGTGCCAGCAGTGAAGAGGTCTTAAACTATGGCTACACCTTC.

The CDR3 DNA is TGTGCCAGCAGCTTACTAGCGGGGGATATCGGGGAGCTGTTTTTT. This encodes CASSLLAGDIGELFF. The chain links TRBV7-3 to TRBJ2-2; 10 bases fit TRBD2. The CDR3 covers 15 residues. The germline V gene encodes CDR1 SGHTA and CDR2 FQGTGA. V shed 2 bases and J 7 bases; nucleotides not matched to a gene: 4.

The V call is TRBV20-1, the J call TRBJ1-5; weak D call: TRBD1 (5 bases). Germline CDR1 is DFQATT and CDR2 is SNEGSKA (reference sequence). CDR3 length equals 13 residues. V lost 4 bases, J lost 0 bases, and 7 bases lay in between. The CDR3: CSATGTSNQPQHF. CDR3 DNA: TGCAGTGCTACAGGGACTAGCAATCAGCCCCAGCATTTT.

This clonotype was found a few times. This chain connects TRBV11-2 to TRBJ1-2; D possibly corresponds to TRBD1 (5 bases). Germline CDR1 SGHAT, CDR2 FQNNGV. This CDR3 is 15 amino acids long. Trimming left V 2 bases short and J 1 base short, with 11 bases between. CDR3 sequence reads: CASSLNVGDNYGYTF. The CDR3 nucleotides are TGTGCCAGCAGCTTAAATGTAGGGGATAACTATGGCTACACCTTC.

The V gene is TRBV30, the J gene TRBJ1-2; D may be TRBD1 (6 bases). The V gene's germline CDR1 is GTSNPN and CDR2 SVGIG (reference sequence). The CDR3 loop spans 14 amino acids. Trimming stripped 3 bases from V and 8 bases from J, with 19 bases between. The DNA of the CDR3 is TGTGCCTGGAGCCGCACCATGACAGGACAGGGCTACACCTTC. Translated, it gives CAWSRTMTGQGYTF.

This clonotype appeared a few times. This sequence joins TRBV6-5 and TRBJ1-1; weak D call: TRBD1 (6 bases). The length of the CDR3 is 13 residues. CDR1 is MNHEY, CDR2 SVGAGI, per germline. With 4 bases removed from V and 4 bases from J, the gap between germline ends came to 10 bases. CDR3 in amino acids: CASSLGGVTEAFF. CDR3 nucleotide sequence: TGTGCCAGCAGTTTGGGGGGCGTCACTGAAGCTTTCTTT.

The CDR3 DNA follows: TGCGCCAGCAGCCAACTAGAAACTCCACCCTACGAGCAGTACTTC. The encoded protein is CASSQLETPPYEQYF. This chain joins TRBV5-1 and TRBJ2-7; tentatively, D is TRBD2 (5 bases). Trimming took off 4 bases at V and 2 bases at J, with 16 bases between the two ends. The germline CDR1 and CDR2 sequences are SGHRS and YFSETQ. The CDR3 runs to 15 residues.

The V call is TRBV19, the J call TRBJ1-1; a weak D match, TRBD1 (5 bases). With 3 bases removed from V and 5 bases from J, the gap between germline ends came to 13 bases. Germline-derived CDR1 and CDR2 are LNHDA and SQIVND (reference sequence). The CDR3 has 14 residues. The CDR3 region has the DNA TGTGCCAGTAGTATTGGGGACCCCTTGACTGAAGCTTTCTTT. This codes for CASSIGDPLTEAFF.